Given below is one T cell receptor (beta chain) in context. In its sample, this clonotype was seen a few times. Its recognized antigen is unknown. Nothing much larger sits one base from this clone, and base qualities are not available. These data originate in a study of blood T cells in healthy people across ages (dated by TCRdb to about 2015). Context from the whole study: Template switching captured roughly one uniquely barcoded TCR beta cDNA molecule per two T cells in model experiments. To avoid experimental bias, donors of different ages were spread randomly across the sequencing lanes. For two donors (one aged 18 to 29 and one aged 80 or older), the study analyzed two additional independent replicas of 1 million unique cDNA reads from the same blood draw. The donors were divided into four age groups: young (average approximately 17 years), middle-aged (around 37), aged (roughly 66) and long-lived (about 84). The study measured age-related changes in TCR beta repertoire diversity using deep sequencing normalized with unique cDNA molecular identifiers. General findings and caveats noted by the study authors: Estimates of total diversity from one million sequenced T cells were regarded as lower bounds and underestimates. Observed TCR beta diversity per million T cells fell roughly linearly with age, and a significant reduction was already apparent by age roughly 40. Because profiling used bulk unsorted PBMCs, naive and antigen-experienced compartments could not be compared conclusively. Because donor CMV infection status was unknown, age-related changes in expanded clonotypes were potentially confounded. Observed TCR beta diversity correlated strongly with the percentage of naive T cells measured by flow cytometry. Compared with the aged group, more naive CD4+ T cells, fewer expanded clones and increased TCR diversity were shown by the long-lived group, suggesting age selection.

The CDR3 measures 18 amino acids from cysteine to phenylalanine. Only the CDR3 DNA is retained, 54 bases long and in frame from the first base. Looking up the germline V gene yields CDR1 SGDLS and CDR2 YYNGEE. V is pared back by 0 bases and J by 1 base, with 17 bases lying between the germline termini. Donors were 39 systemically healthy Caucasian individuals from Russia aged roughly 6 to 90 years. Around 9.7 milliliters of peripheral blood were collected from each donor into EDTA-treated Vacutainer tubes. Ficoll-Paque density-gradient centrifugation was used to isolate PBMCs, with at least 6.5 million per sample. Total RNA was extracted from PBMCs with Trizol reagent, with at least 6 micrograms obtained per sample. For every donor, an aliquot of PBMCs went through flow cytometry to measure the percentages of naive CD45RAhigh/CD27high T cells. Library generation was performed with 5' RACE. These reads were obtained on an Illumina HiSeq 2500. A second PCR of about 6 to 11 cycles was performed with a sample-barcoded 5' primer and a J-beta primer mix. A template-switch 5' adaptor carrying 12 random nucleotides introduced a unique molecular identifier onto each TCR beta cDNA molecule. At least 3 million CDR3-containing paired-end reads were obtained from each sample. The Mint cDNA synthesis kit, primed by a TRBC-specific oligonucleotide, was used to synthesize first-strand cDNA from all RNA. All cDNA was treated with uracil-DNA glycosylase and then went through a first 18-cycle PCR with the universal primers M1SS and BC2_uni_R. The authors' pipeline ran thus. Normalization of each sample was performed by random selection of 1 million high-quality reads, each carrying a distinct molecular identifier. Reads with shared molecular identifiers were discarded instead of being binned into consensus sequences. MiTCR, with a Q25 quality threshold and the strictest error-elimination algorithm, was used for CDR3 identification, clonotype clustering and error correction. A nonparametric unseen species model with Euler transformation was used to estimate a lower bound on total TCR beta diversity. In-frame beta chains were kept once TCRdb had trimmed the public reads at Q25 with fastp and called clones with MiXCR. Records with the same CDR3 protein are collapsed into one entry carrying the most frequent genes and DNA. The V and J calls were not made by the authors but by TCRdb's processing. The sample table records 800,000 to 950,000 distinct CDR3 sequences; under 40% of these occur just once. The ten largest clones take up 13% of the sample.

This TCR came from a man aged 18 to 29 in good health. The chain joins TRBV9 to TRBJ2-1; TRBD1 might be the D gene, on 6 matching bases. Sequenced sample: blood. The DNA sequence is given as TGTGCCAGCAGCGTAGGGGGGACGGCAGGGGAATCCTACAATGAGCAGTTCTTC. Its translation is CASSVGGTAGESYNEQFF.